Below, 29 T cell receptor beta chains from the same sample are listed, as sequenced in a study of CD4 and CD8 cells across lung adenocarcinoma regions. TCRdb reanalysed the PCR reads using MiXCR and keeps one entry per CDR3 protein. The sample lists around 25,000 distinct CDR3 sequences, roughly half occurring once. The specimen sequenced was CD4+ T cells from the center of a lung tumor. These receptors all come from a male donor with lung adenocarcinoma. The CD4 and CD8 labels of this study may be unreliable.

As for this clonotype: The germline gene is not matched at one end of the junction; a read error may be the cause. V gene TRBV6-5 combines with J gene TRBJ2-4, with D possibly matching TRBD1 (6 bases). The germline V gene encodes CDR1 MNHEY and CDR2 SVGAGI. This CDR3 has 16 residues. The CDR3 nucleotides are TGTGCCAGCAGTTACCAGGGGCGGAGAAGCAAAAACACGCAGTATTTC. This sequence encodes CASSYQGRRSKNTQYF.

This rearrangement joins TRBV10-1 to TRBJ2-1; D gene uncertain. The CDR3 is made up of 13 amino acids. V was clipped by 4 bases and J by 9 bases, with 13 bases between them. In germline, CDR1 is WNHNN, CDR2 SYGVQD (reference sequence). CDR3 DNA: TGCGCCAGCAGTGGGACCGCATACGGTGAGCAGTTCTTC. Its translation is CASSGTAYGEQFF.

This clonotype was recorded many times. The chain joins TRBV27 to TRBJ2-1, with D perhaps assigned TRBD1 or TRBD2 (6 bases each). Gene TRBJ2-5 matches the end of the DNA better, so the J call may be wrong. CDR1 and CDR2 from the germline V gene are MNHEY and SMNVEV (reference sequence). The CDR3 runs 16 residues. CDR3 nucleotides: TGTGCCAGCAGTCCCGGGGGCGGCCACGGTGAGGAGACCCAGTACTTC. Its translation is CASSPGGGHGEETQYF.

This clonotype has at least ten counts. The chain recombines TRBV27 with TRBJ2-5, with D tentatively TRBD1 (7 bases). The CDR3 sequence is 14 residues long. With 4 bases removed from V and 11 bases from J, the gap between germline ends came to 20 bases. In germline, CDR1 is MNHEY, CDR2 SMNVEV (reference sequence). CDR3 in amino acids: CASSSKGARREQYF. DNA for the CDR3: TGTGCCAGCAGTTCCAAGGGGGCGCGACGGGAGCAGTACTTC.

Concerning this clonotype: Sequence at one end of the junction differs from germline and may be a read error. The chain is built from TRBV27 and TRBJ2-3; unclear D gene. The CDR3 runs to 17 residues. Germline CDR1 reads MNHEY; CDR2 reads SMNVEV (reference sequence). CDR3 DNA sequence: TGTGCCAGCAGTGCTGGCCGAGGAGCCTCTGAGCAAGATACCCAGTATTTC. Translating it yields CASSAGRGASEQDTQYF.

CDR3 sequence: CASSEYNWGQGSYEQYF. CDR3 DNA sequence: TGTGCCAGCAGTGAATATAACTGGGGACAGGGCTCCTACGAGCAGTACTTC. This sequence joins TRBV6-1 and TRBJ2-1, with 9 bases lining up with TRBD1. Matching the DNA end better, TRBJ2-7 makes the J call doubtful. The CDR3 has 17 residues. Per the germline V gene, CDR1 is MNHNS and CDR2 is SASEGT.

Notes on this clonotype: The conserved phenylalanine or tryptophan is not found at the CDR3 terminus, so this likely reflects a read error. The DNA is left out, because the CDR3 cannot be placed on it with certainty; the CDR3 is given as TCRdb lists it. CDR3 protein: CGFQLLQSP. V and J are TRBV11-1 and TRBJ1-6. From germline, CDR1 is SGHAT and CDR2 FQDESV (reference sequence). Termini included, the CDR3 measures 9 amino acids.

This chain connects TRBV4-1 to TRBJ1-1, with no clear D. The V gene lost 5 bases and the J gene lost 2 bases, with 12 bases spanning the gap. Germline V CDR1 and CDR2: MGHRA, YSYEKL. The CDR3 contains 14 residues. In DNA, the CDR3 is TGCGCCAGCAGCAAGGGAGACATCAACACTGAAGCTTTCTTT. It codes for CASSKGDINTEAFF.

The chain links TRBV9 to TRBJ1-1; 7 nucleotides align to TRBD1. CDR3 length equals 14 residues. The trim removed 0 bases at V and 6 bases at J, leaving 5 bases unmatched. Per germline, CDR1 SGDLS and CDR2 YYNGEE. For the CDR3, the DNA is TGTGCCAGCAGCGTAGATCAGGACAGGTCTGAAGCTTTCTTT. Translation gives CASSVDQDRSEAFF. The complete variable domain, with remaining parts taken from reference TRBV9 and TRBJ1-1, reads DSGVTQTPKHLITATGQRVTLRCSPRSGDLSVYWYQQSLDQGLQFLIQYYNGEERAKGNILERFSAQQFPDLHSELNLSSLELGDSALYFCASSVDQDRSEAFFGQGTRLTVV.

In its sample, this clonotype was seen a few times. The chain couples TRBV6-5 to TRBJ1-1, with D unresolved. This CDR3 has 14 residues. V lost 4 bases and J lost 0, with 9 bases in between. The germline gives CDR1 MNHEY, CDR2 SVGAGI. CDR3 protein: CASSLSSMNTEAFF. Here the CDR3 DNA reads TGTGCCAGCAGTTTATCATCGATGAACACTGAAGCTTTCTTT.

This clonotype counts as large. The CDR3 region is CASSASGMNTGELFF. The CDR3 bases are TGCGCCAGCAGTGCTAGCGGGATGAACACCGGGGAGCTGTTTTTT. The chain uses TRBV10-1 and TRBJ2-2; 9 bases agree with TRBD2. J lost 1 base, V lost 4 bases, and 1 base had no gene match. Germline CDR1 and CDR2: WNHNN and SYGVQD (reference sequence). The CDR3 sequence is 15 residues long.

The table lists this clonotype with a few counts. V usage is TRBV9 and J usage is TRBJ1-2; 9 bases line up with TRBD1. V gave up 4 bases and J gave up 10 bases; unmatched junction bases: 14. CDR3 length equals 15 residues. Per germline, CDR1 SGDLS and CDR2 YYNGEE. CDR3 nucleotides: TGTGCCAGCAGCCCCCTCCCCGGGACAGGGTCGTACTACACCTTC. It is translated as CASSPLPGTGSYYTF.

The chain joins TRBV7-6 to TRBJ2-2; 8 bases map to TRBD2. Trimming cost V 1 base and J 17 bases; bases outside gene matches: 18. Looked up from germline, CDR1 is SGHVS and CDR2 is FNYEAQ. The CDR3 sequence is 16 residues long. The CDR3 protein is CASSLVVSGNTGAQFF. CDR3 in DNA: TGTGCCAGCAGCTTAGTAGTTAGCGGGAACACCGGGGCGCAATTTTTT.

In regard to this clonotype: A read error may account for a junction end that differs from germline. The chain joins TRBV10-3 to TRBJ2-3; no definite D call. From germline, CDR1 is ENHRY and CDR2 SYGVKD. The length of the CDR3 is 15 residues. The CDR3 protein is CALGLQSVIPETQFF. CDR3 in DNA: TGTGCCCTCGGCCTCCAGTCTGTGATCCCAGAGACGCAGTTTTTT.

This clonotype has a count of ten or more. CDR3 DNA sequence: TGTGCCAGCAGTTATCGGGCGGTCTACGTCACCGGGGAGCTGTTTTTT. Translated, it gives CASSYRAVYVTGELFF. The chain links TRBV6-2 or TRBV6-3 to TRBJ2-2, with no clear D. CDR3 length: 16 amino acids. Trimming cost V 3 bases and J 4 bases, with 15 bases left between them. Looked up from germline, CDR1 is MNHEY and CDR2 is SVGEGT.

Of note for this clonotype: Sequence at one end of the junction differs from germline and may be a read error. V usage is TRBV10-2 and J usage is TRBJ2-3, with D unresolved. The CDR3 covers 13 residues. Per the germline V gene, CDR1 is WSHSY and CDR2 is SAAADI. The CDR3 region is CARSVRTEKVQYF. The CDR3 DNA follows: TGCGCCAGGAGTGTACGAACTGAGAAGGTGCAGTACTTT.

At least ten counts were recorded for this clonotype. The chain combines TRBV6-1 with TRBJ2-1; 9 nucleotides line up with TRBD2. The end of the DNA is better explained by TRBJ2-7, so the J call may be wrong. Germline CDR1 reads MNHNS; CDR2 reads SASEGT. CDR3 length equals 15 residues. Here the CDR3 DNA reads TGTGCCAGCACCTTCGGACTAGCGAGCTCCTACGAGCAGTACTTC. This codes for CASTFGLASSYEQYF.

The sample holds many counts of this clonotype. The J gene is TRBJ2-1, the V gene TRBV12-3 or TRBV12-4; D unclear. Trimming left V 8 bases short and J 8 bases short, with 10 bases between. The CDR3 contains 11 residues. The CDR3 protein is CASRVGDEQFF. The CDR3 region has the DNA TGTGCCAGCCGTGTGGGCGATGAGCAGTTCTTC.

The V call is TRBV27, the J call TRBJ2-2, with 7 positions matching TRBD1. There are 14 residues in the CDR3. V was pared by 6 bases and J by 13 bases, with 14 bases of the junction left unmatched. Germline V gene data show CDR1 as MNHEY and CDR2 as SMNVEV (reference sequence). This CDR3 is CASRGQGDTGALFF. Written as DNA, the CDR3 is TGTGCCAGCAGGGGGCAGGGGGACACCGGTGCGCTGTTTTTT.

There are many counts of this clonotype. The CDR3 loop reads CASRQGGGNEKLFF. The CDR3 region has the DNA TGTGCCAGCAGGCAGGGCGGAGGGAATGAAAAACTGTTTTTT. The V gene is TRBV6-1, the J gene TRBJ1-4, with D possibly being TRBD1 (5 bases). The V gene lost 6 bases and the J gene lost 5 bases, with 13 bases spanning the gap. Germline lookup yields CDR1 MNHNS and CDR2 SASEGT. This CDR3 region has 14 residues.

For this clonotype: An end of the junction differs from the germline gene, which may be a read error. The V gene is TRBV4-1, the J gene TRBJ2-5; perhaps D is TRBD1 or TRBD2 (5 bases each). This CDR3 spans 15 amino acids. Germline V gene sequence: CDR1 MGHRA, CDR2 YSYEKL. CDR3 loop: CATGHGDRNQETQYF. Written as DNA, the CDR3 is TGTGCCACGGGGCACGGGGACCGTAACCAAGAGACCCAGTACTTC.

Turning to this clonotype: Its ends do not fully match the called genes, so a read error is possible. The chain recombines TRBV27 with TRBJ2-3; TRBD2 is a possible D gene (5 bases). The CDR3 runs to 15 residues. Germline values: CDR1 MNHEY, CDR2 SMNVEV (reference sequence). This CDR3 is CGSRTGFQDTDTQYF. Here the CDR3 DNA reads TGTGGCAGCAGGACGGGATTTCAAGACACAGACACGCAGTATTTC.

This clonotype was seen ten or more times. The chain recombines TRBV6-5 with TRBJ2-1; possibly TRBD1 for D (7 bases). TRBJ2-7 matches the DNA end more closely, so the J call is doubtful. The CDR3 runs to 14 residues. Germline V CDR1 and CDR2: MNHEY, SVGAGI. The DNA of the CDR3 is TGTGCCAGCAGTTACTCGGAGGGGGCTTACGAGCAGTACTTC. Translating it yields CASSYSEGAYEQYF.

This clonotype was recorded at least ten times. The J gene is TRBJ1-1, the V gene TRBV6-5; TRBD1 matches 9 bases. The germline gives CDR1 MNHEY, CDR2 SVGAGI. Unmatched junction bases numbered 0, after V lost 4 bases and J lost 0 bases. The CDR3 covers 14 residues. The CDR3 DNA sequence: TGTGCCAGCAGTTGGACAGGGGTGAACACTGAAGCTTTCTTT. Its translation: CASSWTGVNTEAFF.

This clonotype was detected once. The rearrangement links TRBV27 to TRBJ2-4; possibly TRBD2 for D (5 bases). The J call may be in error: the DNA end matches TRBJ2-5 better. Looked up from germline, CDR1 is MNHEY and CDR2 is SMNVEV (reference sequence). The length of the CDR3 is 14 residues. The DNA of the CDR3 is TGTGCGAGCCGGGGAGACCTAGCCAAAGAGACCCAGTACTTC. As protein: CASRGDLAKETQYF.

CDR3 sequence: CASSPPVYSGNTIYF. The CDR3 DNA reads as TGTGCCAGCTCACCACCGGTCTACTCTGGAAACACCATATATTTT. This chain links TRBV18 with TRBJ1-3; D gene uncertain. V was pared by 0 bases and J by 0 bases, with 6 bases between. Germline V lookup: CDR1 KGHSH, CDR2 LQKENI. The CDR3 is made up of 15 amino acids.

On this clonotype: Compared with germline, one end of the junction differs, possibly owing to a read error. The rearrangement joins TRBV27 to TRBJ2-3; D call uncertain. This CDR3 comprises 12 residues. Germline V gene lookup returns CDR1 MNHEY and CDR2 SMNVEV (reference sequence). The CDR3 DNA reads TGTGCCGGCAGCCCAGCGAAAGATATGCAGTACTTT. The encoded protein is CAGSPAKDMQYF.

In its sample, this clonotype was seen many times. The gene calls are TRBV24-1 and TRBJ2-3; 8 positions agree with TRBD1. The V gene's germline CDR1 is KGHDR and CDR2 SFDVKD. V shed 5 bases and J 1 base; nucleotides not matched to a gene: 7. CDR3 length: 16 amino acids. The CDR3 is CATSAYRDRRTDTQYF. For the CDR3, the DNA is TGTGCCACCAGTGCGTACCGGGACAGGCGCACAGATACGCAGTATTTT.

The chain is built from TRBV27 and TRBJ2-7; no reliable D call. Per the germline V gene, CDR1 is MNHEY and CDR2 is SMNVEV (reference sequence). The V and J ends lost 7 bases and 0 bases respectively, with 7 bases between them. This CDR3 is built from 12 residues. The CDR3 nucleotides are TGTGCCAGCACCGGCAGCTCCTACGAGCAGTACTTC. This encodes CASTGSSYEQYF.